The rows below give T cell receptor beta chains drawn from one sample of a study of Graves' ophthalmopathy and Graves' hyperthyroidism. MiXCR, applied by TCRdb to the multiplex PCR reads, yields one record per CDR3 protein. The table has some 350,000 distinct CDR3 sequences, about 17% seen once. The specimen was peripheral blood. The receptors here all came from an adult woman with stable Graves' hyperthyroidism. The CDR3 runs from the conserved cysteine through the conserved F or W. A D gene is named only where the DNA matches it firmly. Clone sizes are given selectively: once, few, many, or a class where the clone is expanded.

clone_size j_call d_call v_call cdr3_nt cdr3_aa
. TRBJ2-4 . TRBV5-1 TGCGCCAGCAGCTTTGACAAAAACATTCAGTACTTC CASSFDKNIQYF
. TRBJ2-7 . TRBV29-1 TGCAGCGTTGTTCTTGGATTGGGGGGACTCTACGAGCAGTACTTC CSVVLGLGGLYEQYF
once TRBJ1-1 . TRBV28 TGTGCCAGCAGTTTTATCCCCAGGAACACTGAAGCTTTCTTT CASSFIPRNTEAFF
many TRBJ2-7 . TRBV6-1 TGTGCCAGCACCGACGGGAAACAGTTCTCTGATGAGCAGTACTTC CASTDGKQFSDEQYF
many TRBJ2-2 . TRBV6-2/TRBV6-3 TGTGCCAGCGGGGTGCGGGGACCCGCGAACACCGGGGAGCTGTTTTTT CASGVRGPANTGELFF
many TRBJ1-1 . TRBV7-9 TGTGCCAGCAGCGCCCCTCCGCGGACTGAAGCTTTCTTT CASSAPPRTEAFF
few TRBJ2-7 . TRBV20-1 TGCAGTGCCAGCGAGGGCGGGGTCCCGTACGAGCAGTACTTC CSASEGGVPYEQYF
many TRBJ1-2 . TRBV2 TGTGCCAGCAGAGGCCGACAGACAAAACTCTATGGCTACACCTTC CASRGRQTKLYGYTF
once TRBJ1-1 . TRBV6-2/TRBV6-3 TGTGCCAGCGGGGGCGGTGTGGACACTGAAGCTTTCTTT CASGGGVDTEAFF
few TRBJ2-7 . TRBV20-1 TGCAGTGCTAGAAGCCCCGTAGCAGGGGACGTCGAGCAGTACTTC CSARSPVAGDVEQYF
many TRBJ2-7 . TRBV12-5 TGTGCTAGTGGTTTTTCCGGGACTCCATTCGAGCAGTACTTC CASGFSGTPFEQYF
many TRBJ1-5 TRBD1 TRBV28 TGTGCCAGCAGCCTCAGGGGGGGATGGGAAAATCAGCCCCAGCATTTT CASSLRGGWENQPQHF
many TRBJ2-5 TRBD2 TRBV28 TGTGCCAGCAGTTTTGTACTTCTAGCGGGAGAAATGGAGACCCAGTACTTC CASSFVLLAGEMETQYF
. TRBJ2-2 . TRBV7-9 TGTGCCAGCAGCTTATCGGGGGAGACCGGGGAGCTGTTTTTT CASSLSGETGELFF
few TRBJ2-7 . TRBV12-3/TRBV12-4 TGTGCCAGCAGTTTGGTGGCCACACCCTACGAGCAGTACTTC CASSLVATPYEQYF
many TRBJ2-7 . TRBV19 TGTGCCAGTAGTACTCGGACATCCCGCTACGAGCAGTACTTC CASSTRTSRYEQYF
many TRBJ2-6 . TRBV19 TGTGCCAGTAGTAGTTTGTTAGGACTTAACTCTGGGGCCAACGTCCTGACTTTC CASSSLLGLNSGANVLTF
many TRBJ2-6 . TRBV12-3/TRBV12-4 TGTGCCAGCGGACCATCTCTGGGGGCCAACGTCCTGACTTTC CASGPSLGANVLTF
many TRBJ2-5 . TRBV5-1 TGCGCCAGCAGCACAGGGACAACCGGGGAGACCCAGTACTTC CASSTGTTGETQYF
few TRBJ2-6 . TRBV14 TGTGCCAGCAGCCAAATCCGGTCTGGGGCCAACGTCCTGACTTTC CASSQIRSGANVLTF
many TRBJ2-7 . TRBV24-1 TGTGCCACCAGTAGAGGGCCCGACTACGAGCAGTACTTC CATSRGPDYEQYF
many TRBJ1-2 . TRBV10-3 TGTGCCATCGAGAGAGCCCCTATCTATGGCTACACCTTC CAIERAPIYGYTF